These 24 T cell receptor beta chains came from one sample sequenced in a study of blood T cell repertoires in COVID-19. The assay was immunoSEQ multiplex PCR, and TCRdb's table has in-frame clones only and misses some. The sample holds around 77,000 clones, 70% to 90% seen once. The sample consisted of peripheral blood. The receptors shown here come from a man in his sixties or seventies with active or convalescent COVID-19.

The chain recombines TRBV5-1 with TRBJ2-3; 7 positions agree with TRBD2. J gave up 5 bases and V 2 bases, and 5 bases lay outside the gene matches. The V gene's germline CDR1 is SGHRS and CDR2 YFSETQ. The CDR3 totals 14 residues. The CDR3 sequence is CASSFAGAGDTQYF. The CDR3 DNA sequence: TGCGCCAGCAGCTTCGCGGGAGCGGGAGATACGCAGTATTTT.

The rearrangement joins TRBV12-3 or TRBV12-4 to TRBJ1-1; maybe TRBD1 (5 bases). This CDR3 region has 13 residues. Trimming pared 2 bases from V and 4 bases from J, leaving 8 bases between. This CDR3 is CASSLQGTTEAFF. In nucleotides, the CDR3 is TGTGCCAGCAGTTTACAGGGTACCACTGAAGCTTTCTTT.

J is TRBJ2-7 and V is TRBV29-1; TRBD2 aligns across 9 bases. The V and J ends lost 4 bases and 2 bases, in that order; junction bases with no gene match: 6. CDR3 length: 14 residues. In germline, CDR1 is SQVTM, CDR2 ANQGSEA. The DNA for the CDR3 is TGCAGCGTTGGCCTAGCGGGGAAAACCTACGAGCAGTACTTC. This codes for CSVGLAGKTYEQYF.

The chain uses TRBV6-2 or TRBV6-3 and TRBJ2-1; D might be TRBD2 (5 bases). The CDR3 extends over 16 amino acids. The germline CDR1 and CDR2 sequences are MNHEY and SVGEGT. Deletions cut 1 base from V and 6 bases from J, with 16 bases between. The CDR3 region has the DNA TGTGCCAGCAGTTACTTTAACACTAGACGGGGCAATGAGCAGTTCTTC. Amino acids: CASSYFNTRRGNEQFF.

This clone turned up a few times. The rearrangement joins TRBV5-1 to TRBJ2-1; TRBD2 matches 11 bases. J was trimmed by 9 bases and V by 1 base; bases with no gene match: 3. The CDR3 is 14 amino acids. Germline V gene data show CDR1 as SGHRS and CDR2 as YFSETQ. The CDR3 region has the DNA TGCGCCAGCAGCTTGACTAGCGGGAGCGGTGAGCAGTTCTTC. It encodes CASSLTSGSGEQFF.

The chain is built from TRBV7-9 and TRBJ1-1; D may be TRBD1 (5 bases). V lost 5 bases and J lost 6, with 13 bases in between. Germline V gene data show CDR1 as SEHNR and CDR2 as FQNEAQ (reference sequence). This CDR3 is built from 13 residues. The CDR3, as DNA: TGTGCCAGCAGCCGGGGGTGGGAGTCTGAAGCTTTCTTT. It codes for CASSRGWESEAFF.

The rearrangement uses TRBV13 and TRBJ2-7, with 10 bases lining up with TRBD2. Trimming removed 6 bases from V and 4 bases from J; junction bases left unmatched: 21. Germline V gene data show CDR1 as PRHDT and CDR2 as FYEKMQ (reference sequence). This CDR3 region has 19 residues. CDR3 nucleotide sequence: TGTGCCAGCAGTGGTAGGACAAGAACTCCGGGACTAGCGAGGTACGAGCAGTACTTC. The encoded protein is CASSGRTRTPGLARYEQYF.

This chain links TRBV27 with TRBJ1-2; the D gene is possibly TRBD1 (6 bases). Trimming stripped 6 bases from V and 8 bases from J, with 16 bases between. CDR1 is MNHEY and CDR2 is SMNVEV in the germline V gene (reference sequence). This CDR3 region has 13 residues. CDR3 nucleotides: TGTGCCAGCAGACAAACAGGGCTGGACGGCTACACCTTC. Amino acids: CASRQTGLDGYTF.

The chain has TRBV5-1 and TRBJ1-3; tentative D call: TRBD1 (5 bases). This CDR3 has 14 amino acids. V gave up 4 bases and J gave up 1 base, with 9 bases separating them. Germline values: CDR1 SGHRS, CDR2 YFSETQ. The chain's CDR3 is CASSLQGSGNTIYF. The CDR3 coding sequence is TGCGCCAGCAGCCTGCAGGGTTCTGGAAACACCATATATTTT. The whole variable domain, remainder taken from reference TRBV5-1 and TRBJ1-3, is KAGVTQTPRYLIKTRGQQVTLSCSPISGHRSVSWYQQTPGQGLQFLFEYFSETQRNKGNFPGRFSGRQFSNSRSEMNVSTLELGDSALYLCASSLQGSGNTIYFGEGSWLTVV.

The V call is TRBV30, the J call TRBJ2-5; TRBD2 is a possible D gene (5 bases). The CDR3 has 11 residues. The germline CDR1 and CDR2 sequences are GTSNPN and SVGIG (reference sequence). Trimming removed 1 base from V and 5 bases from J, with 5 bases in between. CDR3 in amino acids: CAWSAGETQYF. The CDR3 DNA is TGTGCCTGGAGTGCGGGGGAGACCCAGTACTTC.

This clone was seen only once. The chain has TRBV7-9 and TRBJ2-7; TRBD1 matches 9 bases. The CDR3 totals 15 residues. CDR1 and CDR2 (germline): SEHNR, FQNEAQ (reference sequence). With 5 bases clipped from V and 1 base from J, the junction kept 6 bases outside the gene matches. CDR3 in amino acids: CASSGGQGSSYEQYF. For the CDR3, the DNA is TGTGCCAGCAGCGGGGGACAGGGATCTTCCTACGAGCAGTACTTC.

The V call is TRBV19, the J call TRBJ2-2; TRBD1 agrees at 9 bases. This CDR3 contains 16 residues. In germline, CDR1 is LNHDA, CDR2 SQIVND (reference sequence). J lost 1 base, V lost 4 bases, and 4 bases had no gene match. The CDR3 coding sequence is TGTGCCAGTAGTAAATCGGACAGGGGGAACACCGGGGAGCTGTTTTTT. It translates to CASSKSDRGNTGELFF.

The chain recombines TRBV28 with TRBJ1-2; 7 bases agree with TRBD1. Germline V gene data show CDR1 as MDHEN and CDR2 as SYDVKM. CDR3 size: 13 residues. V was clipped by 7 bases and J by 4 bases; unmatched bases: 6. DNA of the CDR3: TGTGCCAGCATGGACAGGTCATCCTATGGCTACACCTTC. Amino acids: CASMDRSSYGYTF.

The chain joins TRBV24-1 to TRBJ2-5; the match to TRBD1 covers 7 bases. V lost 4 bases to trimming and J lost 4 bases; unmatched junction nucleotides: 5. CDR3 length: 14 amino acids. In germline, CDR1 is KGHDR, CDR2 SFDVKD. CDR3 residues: CATSDRTGGETQYF. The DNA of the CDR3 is TGTGCCACCAGTGACCGGACAGGCGGAGAGACCCAGTACTTC.

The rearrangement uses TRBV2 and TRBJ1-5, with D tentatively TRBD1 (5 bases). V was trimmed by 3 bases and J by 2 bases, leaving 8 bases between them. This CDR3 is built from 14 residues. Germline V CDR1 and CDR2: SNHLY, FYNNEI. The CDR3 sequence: CASSEGGGNQPQHF. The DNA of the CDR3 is TGTGCCAGCAGTGAGGGGGGTGGCAATCAGCCCCAGCATTTT.

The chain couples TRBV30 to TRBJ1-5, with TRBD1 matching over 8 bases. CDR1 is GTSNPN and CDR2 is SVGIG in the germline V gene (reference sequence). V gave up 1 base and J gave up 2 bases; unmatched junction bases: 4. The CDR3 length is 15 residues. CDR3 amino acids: CAWSAGQGGNQPQHF. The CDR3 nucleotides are TGTGCCTGGAGTGCCGGACAGGGCGGCAATCAGCCCCAGCATTTT.

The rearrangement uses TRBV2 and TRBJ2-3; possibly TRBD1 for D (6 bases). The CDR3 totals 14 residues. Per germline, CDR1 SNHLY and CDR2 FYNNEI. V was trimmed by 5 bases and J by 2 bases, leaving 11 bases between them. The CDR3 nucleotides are TGTGCCAGCAGTTTAGGACAGTACACAGATACGCAGTATTTT. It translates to CASSLGQYTDTQYF.

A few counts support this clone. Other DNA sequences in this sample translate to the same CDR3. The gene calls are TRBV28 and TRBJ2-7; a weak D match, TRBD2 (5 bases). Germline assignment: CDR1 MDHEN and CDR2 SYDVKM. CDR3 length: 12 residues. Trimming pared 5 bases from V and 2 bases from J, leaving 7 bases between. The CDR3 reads CASSLGTYEQYF. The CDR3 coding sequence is TGTGCCAGCAGTCTCGGGACCTACGAGCAGTACTTC. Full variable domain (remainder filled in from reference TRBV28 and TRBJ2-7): DVKVTQSSRYLVKRTGEKVFLECVQDMDHENMFWYRQDPGLGLRLIYFSYDVKMKEKGDIPEGYSVSREKKERFSLILESASTNQTSMYLCASSLGTYEQYFGPGTRLTVT.

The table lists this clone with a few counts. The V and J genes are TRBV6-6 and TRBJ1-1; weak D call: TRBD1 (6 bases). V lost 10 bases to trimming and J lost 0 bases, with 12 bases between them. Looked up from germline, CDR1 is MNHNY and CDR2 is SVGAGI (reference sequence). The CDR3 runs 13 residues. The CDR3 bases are TGTGCCATCGTTGGACAGCTGAACACTGAAGCTTTCTTT. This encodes CAIVGQLNTEAFF.

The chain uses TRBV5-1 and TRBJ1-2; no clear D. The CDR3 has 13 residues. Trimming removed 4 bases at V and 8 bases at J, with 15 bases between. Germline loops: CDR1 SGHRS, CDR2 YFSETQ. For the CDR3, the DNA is TGCGCCAGCAGCCCCGACTCGTCTGGGGGCTACACCTTC. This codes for CASSPDSSGGYTF.

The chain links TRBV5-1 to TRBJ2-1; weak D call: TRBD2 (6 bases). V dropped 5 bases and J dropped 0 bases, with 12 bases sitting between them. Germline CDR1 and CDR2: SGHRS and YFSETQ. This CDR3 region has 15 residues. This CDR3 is CASRRDGSSYNEQFF. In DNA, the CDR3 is TGCGCCAGCAGGCGGGACGGGAGCTCCTACAATGAGCAGTTCTTC.

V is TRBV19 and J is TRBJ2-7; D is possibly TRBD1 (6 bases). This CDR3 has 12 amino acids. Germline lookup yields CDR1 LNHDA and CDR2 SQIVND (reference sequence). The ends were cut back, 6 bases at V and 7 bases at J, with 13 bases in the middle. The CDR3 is CASRGALDEQYF. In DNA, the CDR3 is TGTGCCAGTAGGGGGGCTTTGGATGAGCAGTACTTC.

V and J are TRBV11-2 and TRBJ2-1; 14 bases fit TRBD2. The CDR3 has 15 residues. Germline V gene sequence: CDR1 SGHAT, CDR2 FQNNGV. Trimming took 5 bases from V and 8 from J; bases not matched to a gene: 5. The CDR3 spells CASSAGLAGGDEQFF. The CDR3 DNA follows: TGTGCCAGCAGCGCAGGACTAGCGGGGGGCGATGAGCAGTTCTTC.

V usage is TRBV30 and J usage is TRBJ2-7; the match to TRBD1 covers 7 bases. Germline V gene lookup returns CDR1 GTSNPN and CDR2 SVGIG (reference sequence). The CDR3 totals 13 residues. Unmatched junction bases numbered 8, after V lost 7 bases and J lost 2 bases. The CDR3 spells CASRQGGAYEQYF. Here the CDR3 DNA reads TGTGCCTCTCGACAGGGTGGCGCCTACGAGCAGTACTTC. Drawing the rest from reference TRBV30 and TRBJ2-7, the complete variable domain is SQTIHQWPATLVQPVGSPLSLECTVEGTSNPNLYWYRQAAGRGLQLLFYSVGIGQISSEVPQNLSASRPQDRQFILSSKKLLLSDSGFYLCASRQGGAYEQYFGPGTRLTVT.